A selection of T cell receptor beta chains follows, all from one sample in a study of CD8+CD57+ T cells in acquired aplastic anemia. TCRdb analysed the reads with MiXCR anew, one entry per CDR3 protein. The sample carries some 210,000 distinct CDR3 sequences, 60% to 65% recorded once. The specimen sequenced was sorted CD4+, CD8+, or CD8+CD57+ T cells (not recorded which) from PBMCs. Receptor source: a human donor in good health. The CDR3 runs from the conserved cysteine through the conserved F or W. The order of the fields is J gene, V gene, CDR3 protein.

>TRBJ2-1|TRBV13
CASSEGLASTNNEQFF
>TRBJ2-1|TRBV29-1
CSVDSGGAWEQFF
>TRBJ2-1|TRBV10-1
CASSGASGGNEQFF
>TRBJ2-7|TRBV29-1
CSVLTGFGYEQYF
>TRBJ2-5|TRBV5-1
CASSLMGLTQETQYF
>TRBJ1-1|TRBV2
CASKGGRNTEAFF
>TRBJ1-2|TRBV30
CAWRGSEGGGYTF
>TRBJ2-7|TRBV2
CASLAGGSYEQYF
>TRBJ2-1|TRBV10-3
CAISEGGAYNEQFF
>TRBJ2-5|TRBV25-1
CASSVGGEETQYF
>TRBJ1-2|TRBV7-2
CASSSGVTNYGYTF
>TRBJ1-6|TRBV19
CASIRQGGSPLHF
>TRBJ2-5|TRBV10-3
CAIHRDREETQYF
>TRBJ1-2|TRBV25-1
CASSENWVGNYGYTF
>TRBJ2-3|TRBV19
CASSHDRGSDTQYF
>TRBJ2-7|TRBV24-1
CATSDRPSGGPYEQYF
>TRBJ2-1|TRBV2
CASSGTSGPKGEQFF
>TRBJ1-6|TRBV7-9
CASRPGQGESPLHF
>TRBJ2-2|TRBV12-3/TRBV12-4
CASSPALAGELFF
>TRBJ1-2|TRBV25-1
CASSEPHPTGSLNYGYTF